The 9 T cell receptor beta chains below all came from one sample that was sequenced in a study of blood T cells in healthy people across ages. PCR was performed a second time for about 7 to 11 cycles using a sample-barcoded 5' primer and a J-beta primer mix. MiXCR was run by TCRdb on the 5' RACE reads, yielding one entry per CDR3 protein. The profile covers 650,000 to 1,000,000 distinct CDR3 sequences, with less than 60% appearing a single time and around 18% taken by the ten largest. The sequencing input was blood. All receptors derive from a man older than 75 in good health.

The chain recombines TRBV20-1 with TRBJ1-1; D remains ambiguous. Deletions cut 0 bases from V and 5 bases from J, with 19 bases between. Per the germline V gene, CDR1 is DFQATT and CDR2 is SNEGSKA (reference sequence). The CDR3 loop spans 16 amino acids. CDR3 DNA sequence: TGCAGTGCTAGAGAGAGTGGAGGTTTTTTTCAGACTGAAGCTTTCTTT. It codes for CSARESGGFFQTEAFF.

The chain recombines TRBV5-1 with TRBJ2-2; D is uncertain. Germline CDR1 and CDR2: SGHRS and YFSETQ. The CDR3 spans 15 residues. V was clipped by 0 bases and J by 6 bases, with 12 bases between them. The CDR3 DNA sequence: TGCGCCAGCAGCTTGGACGGGCGCCCCGCCGGGGAGCTGTTTTTT. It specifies CASSLDGRPAGELFF.

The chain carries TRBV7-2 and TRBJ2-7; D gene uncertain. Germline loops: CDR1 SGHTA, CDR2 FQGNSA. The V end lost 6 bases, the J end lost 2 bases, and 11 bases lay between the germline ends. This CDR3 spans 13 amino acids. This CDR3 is CASSPSQAYEQYF. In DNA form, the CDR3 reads TGTGCCAGCAGTCCCAGCCAAGCCTACGAGCAGTACTTC.

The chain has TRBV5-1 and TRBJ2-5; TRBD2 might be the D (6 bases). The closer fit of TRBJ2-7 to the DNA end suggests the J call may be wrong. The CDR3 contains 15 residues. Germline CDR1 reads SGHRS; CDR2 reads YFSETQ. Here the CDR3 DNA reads TGCGCCAGCAGCTTGGGACCGGGGGAAATCTACGAGCAGTACTTC. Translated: CASSLGPGEIYEQYF.

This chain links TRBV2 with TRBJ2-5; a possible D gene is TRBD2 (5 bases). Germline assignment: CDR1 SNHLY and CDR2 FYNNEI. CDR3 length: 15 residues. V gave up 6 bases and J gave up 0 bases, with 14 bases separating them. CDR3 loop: CASSTEADNQETQYF. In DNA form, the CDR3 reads TGTGCCAGCAGCACGGAGGCTGACAACCAAGAGACCCAGTACTTC.

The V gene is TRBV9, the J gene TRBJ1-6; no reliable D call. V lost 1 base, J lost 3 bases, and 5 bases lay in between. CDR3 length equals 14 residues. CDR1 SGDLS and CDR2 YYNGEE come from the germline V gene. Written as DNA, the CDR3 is TGTGCCAGCAGCGTACGAAGCTATAATTCACCCCTCCACTTT. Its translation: CASSVRSYNSPLHF.

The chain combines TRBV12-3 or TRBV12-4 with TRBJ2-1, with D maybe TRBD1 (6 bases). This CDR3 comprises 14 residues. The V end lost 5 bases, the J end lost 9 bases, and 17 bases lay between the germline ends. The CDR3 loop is CASSLTNRDREQFF. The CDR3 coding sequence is TGTGCCAGCAGTCTGACAAACAGGGACCGTGAGCAGTTCTTC.

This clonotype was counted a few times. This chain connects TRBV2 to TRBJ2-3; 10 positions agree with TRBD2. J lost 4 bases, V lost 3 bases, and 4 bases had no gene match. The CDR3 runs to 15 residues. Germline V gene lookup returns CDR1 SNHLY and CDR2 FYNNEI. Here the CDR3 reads CASSDLAGAADTQYF. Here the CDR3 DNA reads TGTGCCAGCAGTGACCTAGCGGGAGCGGCAGATACGCAGTATTTT.

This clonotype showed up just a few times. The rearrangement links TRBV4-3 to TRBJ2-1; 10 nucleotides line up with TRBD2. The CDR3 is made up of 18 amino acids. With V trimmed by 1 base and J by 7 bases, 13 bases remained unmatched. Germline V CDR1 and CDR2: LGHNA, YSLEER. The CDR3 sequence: CASSQVWTSGRSGNEQFF. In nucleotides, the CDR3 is TGCGCCAGCAGCCAAGTGTGGACTAGCGGACGGAGCGGGAATGAGCAGTTCTTC.